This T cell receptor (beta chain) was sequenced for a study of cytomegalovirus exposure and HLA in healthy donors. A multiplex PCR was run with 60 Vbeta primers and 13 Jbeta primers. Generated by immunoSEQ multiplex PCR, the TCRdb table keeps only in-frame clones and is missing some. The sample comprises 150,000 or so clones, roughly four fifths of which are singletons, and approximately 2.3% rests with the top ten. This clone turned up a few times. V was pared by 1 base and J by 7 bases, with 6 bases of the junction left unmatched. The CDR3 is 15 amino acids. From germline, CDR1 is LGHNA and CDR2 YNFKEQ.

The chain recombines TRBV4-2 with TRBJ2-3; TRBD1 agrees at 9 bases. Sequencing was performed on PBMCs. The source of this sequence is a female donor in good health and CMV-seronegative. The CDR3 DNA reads TGTGCCAGCAGCCAAGGGACAGGGGATTCGAATACGCAGTATTTT. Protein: CASSQGTGDSNTQYF.